This T cell receptor beta chain came from a study of metastatic and nonmetastatic thyroid tumors (dated by TCRdb to between 2020 and 2021). Regarding the complete study: The researchers compared repertoires between peripheral blood samples and tumor or nodule tissue samples from patients with malignant or benign thyroid disease.

None of the patients had been given any treatment before thyroid surgery. The study retrospectively analysed patient clinical samples collected from the early 2010s to the late 2010s using T-cell receptor beta sequencing. The research as a whole found: TCR beta diversity was reported as significantly higher in malignant tumors than in benign nodules, in both blood and tumor samples.

In this sample, this clone turned up many times. Its antigen is not yet known. No base qualities exist here, and no much larger clone lies one base off it. From the germline V gene, CDR1 is SGHRS and CDR2 is YFSETQ. The CDR3 runs 14 residues from the cysteine to the phenylalanine. Only the CDR3 DNA is retained, 42 bases long and in frame from the first base. The junction shows trimming of 3 bases on V and 2 bases on J, plus 11 bases between the germline ends. The library was produced with PCR. The sample was run on an Illumina HiSeq 4000. High-throughput sequencing was used to profile the TCR beta-chain CDR3 region of every patient. In the paper's pipeline: Drawing on CDR3 differences between clinicopathological groups, the researchers built a classifier meant to tell apart patients with distant-metastatic papillary thyroid cancer. To measure repertoire diversity the researchers used the Shannon index, while the Morisita-Horn index served to gauge how similar the tumor and blood repertoires were. TCRdb reprocessed the public reads (quality trimming at Q25 with fastp, clone calling with MiXCR) and kept in-frame beta chains. These V and J calls originate from TCRdb's pipeline instead of the authors' own analysis. This sample holds about 40,000 clones; around 10% were observed only once. Under 25% of the sample is in the top ten clones.

The receptor's source is a female donor with papillary thyroid cancer or a benign thyroid nodule (not recorded which). Some clones in this sample may be carry-over from other donors' samples. This receptor chain uses TRBV5-1 and TRBJ1-1; the best D guess is TRBD1, with 5 bases matching. Sequenced: blood. The CDR3 here reads CASSSYRSNTEAFF. The nucleotide sequence reads as follows: TGCGCCAGCAGCTCTTACAGGTCCAACACTGAAGCTTTCTTT.